This TCR beta chain is drawn from a study of T cell responses to AZD1222 COVID-19 vaccine. Study-wide results and caveats: Most donors were white British and more were female, and clonal diversity was possibly underestimated. Reportedly, nearly half of unique spike TCRs recognized epitopes outside B.1.351/B.1.1.7 mutations.

The germline gives CDR1 SGHTA, CDR2 FQGTGA. The CDR3 is 16 residues long. The germline V and J ends were trimmed by 4 bases and 4 bases, with 17 bases remaining between them. Analyses pooled second doses at about 4 or about 12 weeks. TCRdb's table, derived via immunoSEQ multiplex PCR, lists solely in-frame clones and lacks some. This sample has under 150,000 clones, with approximately 89% found just once. A word on this clone: What it binds is not known.

This specimen was peripheral blood, taken 28 days after the second AZD1222 dose. The rearrangement joins TRBV7-3 to TRBJ1-3; D not resolved. This receptor was identified in an adult who received the AZD1222 COVID-19 vaccine. CDR3 residues: CASSSGIGRRGNTIYF. The CDR3 DNA reads as TGTGCCAGCAGCTCCGGAATCGGCCGGAGGGGAAACACCATATATTTT.